One sample yielded the 12 T cell receptor beta chains listed below, sequenced in a study of CD4 T cells in relation to SARS-CoV-2 and coronaviruses. These TCRs' antigens remain unknown. Sequenced by immunoSEQ multiplex PCR; TCRdb stores in-frame clones only, minus some. The sample has 22,000 or so clones; roughly 70% are singletons. Unexposed donor CD4+ T cells date from 2011-2018, before the COVID-19 pandemic. The cells were cultured for about ten days before CD4+ T cells were isolated. The specimen was CD4+ T cells from PBMCs, cultured in vitro. Receptors were obtained from a human donor in good health.

This clone was picked up a small number of times. This chain links TRBV11-2 with TRBJ2-5; 15 positions agree with TRBD2. Germline CDR1 SGHAT, CDR2 FQNNGV. With 3 bases clipped from V and 5 bases from J, the junction kept 7 bases outside the gene matches. The CDR3 runs to 17 residues. CDR3 residues: CASSFGTSGGSAETQYF. CDR3 DNA sequence: TGTGCCAGCAGCTTTGGGACTAGCGGGGGGAGCGCTGAGACCCAGTACTTC. Together with reference TRBV11-2 and TRBJ2-5, the CDR3 gives the full variable domain: EAGVAQSPRYKIIEKRQSVAFWCNPISGHATLYWYQQILGQGPKLLIQFQNNGVVDDSQLPKDRFSAERLKGVDSTLKIQPAKLEDSAVYLCASSFGTSGGSAETQYFGPGTRLLVL.

This sequence joins TRBV18 and TRBJ1-1; perhaps TRBD1 as D (6 bases). The CDR3 loop spans 14 amino acids. Trimming stripped 6 bases from V and 2 bases from J, with 13 bases between. Germline CDR1 reads KGHSH; CDR2 reads LQKENI. The CDR3 reads CASSRRGANTEAFF. The CDR3 nucleotides read TGTGCCAGCTCCCGACGGGGGGCAAACACTGAAGCTTTCTTT.

This rearrangement joins TRBV7-9 to TRBJ2-5, with TRBD1 as a possible D gene (5 bases). CDR3 length: 15 residues. With 4 bases removed from V and 4 bases from J, the gap between germline ends came to 16 bases. Germline CDR1 is SEHNR and CDR2 is FQNEAQ (reference sequence). The CDR3 here is CASSYHLAGRETQYF. DNA of the CDR3: TGTGCCAGCAGCTACCACCTCGCAGGGCGAGAGACCCAGTACTTC.

This clone was seen only once. CDR3 in amino acids: CASSRELVDTQYF. For the CDR3, the DNA is TGTGCCAGCAGCAGAGAGCTGGTAGATACGCAGTATTTT. The chain couples TRBV5-4 to TRBJ2-3; D not certain. The germline gives CDR1 SGHNT, CDR2 YYREEE (reference sequence). The CDR3 is 13 residues long. The V gene lost 4 bases and the J gene lost 5 bases, with 11 bases spanning the gap.

The genes are TRBV4-3 and TRBJ2-3; D not resolved. The germline V gene has CDR1 LGHNA and CDR2 YSLEER. Between the trimmed V and J ends, which lost 0 bases and 2 bases, there was a span of 12 bases. The length of the CDR3 is 16 residues. Here the CDR3 reads CASSQDLGQYTDTQYF. Here the CDR3 DNA reads TGCGCCAGCAGCCAAGACTTAGGGCAGTACACAGATACGCAGTATTTT.

The chain employs TRBV27 and TRBJ2-5; D may correspond to TRBD1 or TRBD2 (5 bases each). The CDR3 sequence is 14 residues long. The V gene's germline CDR1 is MNHEY and CDR2 SMNVEV (reference sequence). Trimming pared 1 base from V and 1 base from J, leaving 7 bases between. The CDR3 reads CASSLWGTQETQYF. In nucleotides, the CDR3 is TGTGCCAGCAGTTTATGGGGGACCCAAGAGACCCAGTACTTC.

This clone was seen a handful of times. The V call is TRBV4-2, the J call TRBJ1-2, with 8 bases fitting TRBD1. Germline V gene sequence: CDR1 LGHNA, CDR2 YNFKEQ. CDR3 length: 16 residues. The V gene end was trimmed by 2 bases and the J gene end by 2 bases; junction bases not matched to a gene: 7. CDR3 bases: TGTGCCAGCAGCCAAATCCGGGACAGGCCAAACTATGGCTACACCTTC. Amino acid sequence: CASSQIRDRPNYGYTF.

In its sample, this clone was seen a few times. CDR3: CASSIELAGGLSYEQYF. The CDR3, as DNA: TGTGCCAGTAGTATAGAACTAGCGGGAGGATTATCCTACGAGCAGTACTTC. The chain links TRBV19 to TRBJ2-7; 12 bases fit TRBD2. V shed 0 bases, J shed 1 base, and the junction held 4 bases outside the gene matches. The CDR3 sequence is 17 residues long. The germline CDR1 and CDR2 sequences are LNHDA and SQIVND (reference sequence). The variable domain in full, completed from reference TRBV19 and TRBJ2-7, reads DGGITQSPKYLFRKEGQNVTLSCEQNLNHDAMYWYRQDPGQGLRLIYYSQIVNDFQKGDIAEGYSVSREKKESFPLTVTSAQKNPTAFYLCASSIELAGGLSYEQYFGPGTRLTVT.

V is TRBV18 and J is TRBJ2-2; TRBD1 or TRBD2 may be the D gene (5 bases each). Germline CDR1 reads KGHSH; CDR2 reads LQKENI. Trimming stripped 0 bases from V and 6 bases from J, with 14 bases between. The CDR3 totals 16 residues. CDR3 in DNA: TGTGCCAGCTCACCACCGAACGATGGGGGTTCCGGGGAGCTGTTTTTT. Amino acid sequence: CASSPPNDGGSGELFF. Drawing the rest from reference TRBV18 and TRBJ2-2, the complete variable domain is NAGVMQNPRHLVRRRGQEARLRCSPMKGHSHVYWYRQLPEEGLKFMVYLQKENIIDESGMPKERFSAEFPKEGPSILRIQQVVRGDSAAYFCASSPPNDGGSGELFFGEGSRLTVL.

The chain couples TRBV5-1 to TRBJ2-5; 13 bases align to TRBD2. V shed 4 bases, J shed 1 base, and the junction held 10 bases outside the gene matches. This CDR3 comprises 18 residues. Germline assignment: CDR1 SGHRS and CDR2 YFSETQ. This chain's CDR3 is CASSRRLAGGTAQETQYF. The CDR3, as DNA: TGCGCCAGCAGCCGCCGACTAGCGGGAGGAACCGCCCAAGAGACCCAGTACTTC.

This clone was observed once. The chain combines TRBV9 with TRBJ2-5, with TRBD2 matching over 10 bases. The ends lost 7 bases at V and 5 bases at J; junction bases unmatched: 17. CDR3 length: 17 amino acids. Germline values: CDR1 SGDLS, CDR2 YYNGEE. CDR3 amino acids: CASGSIAGGVGGETQYF. CDR3 nucleotide sequence: TGTGCCAGCGGAAGCATAGCGGGAGGAGTAGGAGGGGAGACCCAGTACTTC.

This sequence joins TRBV9 and TRBJ1-2; 7 positions agree with TRBD1. Germline-derived CDR1 and CDR2 are SGDLS and YYNGEE. The CDR3 sequence is 13 residues long. V dropped 5 bases and J dropped 7; count of bases not matched to a gene: 8. The CDR3 sequence is CASREEGAFGYTF. For the CDR3, the DNA is TGTGCCAGCAGGGAGGAGGGGGCGTTTGGCTACACCTTC.